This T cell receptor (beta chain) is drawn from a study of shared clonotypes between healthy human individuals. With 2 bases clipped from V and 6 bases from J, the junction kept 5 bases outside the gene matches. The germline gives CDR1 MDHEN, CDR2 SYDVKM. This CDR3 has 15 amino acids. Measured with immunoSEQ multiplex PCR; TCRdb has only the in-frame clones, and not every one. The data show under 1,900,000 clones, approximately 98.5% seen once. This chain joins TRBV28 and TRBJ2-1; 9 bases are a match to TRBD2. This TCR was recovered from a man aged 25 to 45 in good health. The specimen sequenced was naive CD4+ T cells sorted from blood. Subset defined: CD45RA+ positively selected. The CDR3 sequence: CASSLLLAGTNEQFF. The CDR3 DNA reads TGTGCCAGCAGTTTACTCCTAGCGGGAACCAATGAGCAGTTCTTC.